This T cell receptor beta chain stems from a study of blood T cell repertoires in COVID-19. Study background: T cells, B-cell-depleted T cells, or PBMCs provided the cDNA or gDNA that served as material.

Seattle patients were enrolled while actively infected and followed longitudinally. This CDR3 is built from 12 residues. The V gene lost 3 bases and the J gene lost 6 bases, with 8 bases spanning the gap. The method was immunoSEQ multiplex PCR; TCRdb's version includes in-frame clones alone and lacks a portion of them. The sample lists 150,000 to 200,000 clones; 90% to 95% were seen once. The chain carries TRBV12-3 or TRBV12-4 and TRBJ1-2; D gene ambiguous. The specimen was peripheral blood. This TCR came from an older woman with COVID-19, enrolled during active disease. CDR3 protein: CASSFRAHGYTF. The DNA for the CDR3 is TGTGCCAGCAGTTTTCGCGCTCATGGCTACACCTTC.